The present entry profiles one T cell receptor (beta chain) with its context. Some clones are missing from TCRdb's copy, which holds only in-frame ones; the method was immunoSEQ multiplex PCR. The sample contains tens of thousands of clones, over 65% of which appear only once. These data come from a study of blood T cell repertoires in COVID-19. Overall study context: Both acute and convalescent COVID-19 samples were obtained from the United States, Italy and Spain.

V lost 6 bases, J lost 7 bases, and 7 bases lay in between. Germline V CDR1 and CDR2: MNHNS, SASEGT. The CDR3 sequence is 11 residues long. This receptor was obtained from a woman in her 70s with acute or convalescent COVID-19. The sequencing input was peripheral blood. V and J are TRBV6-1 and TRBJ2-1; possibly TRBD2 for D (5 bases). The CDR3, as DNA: TGTGCCAGCAGGAGGGAGAATGAGCAGTTCTTC. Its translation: CASRRENEQFF.